One and the same sample provided the 10 T cell receptor beta chains below, sequenced in a study of regulatory T cells in long-lasting Graves disease. Described time point: newly diagnosed GD, antithyroid drugs for less than 3 months. The TCR library used RNA extracted from PBMCs. Assembly of TCR beta libraries relied on iRepertoire HTBI primers together with Arm-PCR of CDR3 regions. TCRdb passed the multiplex PCR reads through MiXCR, listing each CDR3 protein once. The table has around 500,000 distinct CDR3 sequences, about 16% seen once. This sample was also put to use in a study of T cells in Graves' hyperthyroidism and ophthalmopathy.

Source: peripheral blood mononuclear cells (PBMCs), taken at new diagnosis, from a patient treated with antithyroid drugs. The source of these receptors is a woman in her forties or fifties with Graves disease.

This clonotype was picked up many times. This chain joins TRBV5-1 and TRBJ1-4; D remains ambiguous. This CDR3 is built from 14 residues. The V gene's germline CDR1 is SGHRS and CDR2 YFSETQ. V was trimmed by 0 bases and J by 0 bases, leaving 3 bases between them. As DNA, the CDR3 is TGCGCCAGCAGCTTGGATCCAACTAATGAAAAACTGTTTTTT. As protein: CASSLDPTNEKLFF.

This clonotype occurred a few times. The chain employs TRBV7-9 and TRBJ1-1, with unresolved D. Germline CDR1 reads SEHNR; CDR2 reads FQNEAQ (reference sequence). This CDR3 region has 12 residues. Trimming removed 3 bases at V and 6 bases at J, with 8 bases between. CDR3: CASSFDGSEAFF. The DNA of the CDR3 is TGTGCCAGCAGCTTCGATGGTTCTGAAGCTTTCTTT.

This clonotype has ten or more counts. This chain connects TRBV20-1 to TRBJ1-1, with D unresolved. The germline gives CDR1 DFQATT, CDR2 SNEGSKA (reference sequence). This CDR3 has 13 residues. Trimming cost V 1 base and J 1 base, with 7 bases left between them. In DNA form, the CDR3 reads TGCAGTGCTAGAGGTTTGAGGAACACTGAAGCTTTCTTT. Its translation is CSARGLRNTEAFF.

This clonotype has a count of ten or more. This sequence joins TRBV3-1 and TRBJ2-7; D may correspond to TRBD1 or TRBD2 (5 bases each). Trimming removed 5 bases from V and 2 bases from J, with 13 bases in between. This CDR3 has 14 amino acids. CDR1 is LGHDT and CDR2 is YNNKEL in the germline V gene (reference sequence). The CDR3 DNA is TGTGCCAGCAGCATCCGGGACGGAGCCTACGAGCAGTACTTC. Its translation is CASSIRDGAYEQYF.

At least ten counts were recorded for this clonotype. The rearrangement links TRBV6-1 to TRBJ1-3; the D is unclear. Trimming stripped 3 bases from V and 0 bases from J, with 6 bases between. Germline V gene lookup returns CDR1 MNHNS and CDR2 SASEGT. CDR3 length: 14 amino acids. In nucleotides, the CDR3 is TGTGCCAGCAGTGACTCTAACTCTGGAAACACCATATATTTT. Translation: CASSDSNSGNTIYF.

The V call is TRBV4-1, the J call TRBJ1-6, with D unclear. V was clipped by 5 bases and J by 6 bases, with 11 bases between them. The CDR3 runs to 14 residues. Germline-derived CDR1 and CDR2 are MGHRA and YSYEKL. The CDR3 region is CASSDHRINSPLHF. CDR3 coding DNA: TGCGCCAGCAGCGATCACCGAATTAATTCACCCCTCCACTTT.

At least ten counts were recorded for this clonotype. V and J are TRBV7-9 and TRBJ2-1, with D perhaps assigned TRBD1 or TRBD2 (6 bases each). Germline V gene data show CDR1 as SEHNR and CDR2 as FQNEAQ (reference sequence). There are 13 residues in the CDR3. Trimming pared 5 bases from V and 8 bases from J, leaving 13 bases between. The CDR3 region has the DNA TGTGCCAGCAGCCCGCGGGACACCGATGAGCAGTTCTTC. Residues: CASSPRDTDEQFF.

This clonotype has more than one count but fewer than ten. V gene TRBV10-3 combines with J gene TRBJ1-2, with a possible D match to TRBD1 (6 bases). The ends were cut back, 3 bases at V and 11 bases at J, with 16 bases in the middle. The CDR3 contains 13 residues. CDR1 ENHRY and CDR2 SYGVKD come from the germline V gene. The DNA of the CDR3 is TGTGCCATCAGTGACCGGACAGCGGTCATTTACACCTTC. It translates to CAISDRTAVIYTF.

In its sample, this clonotype was seen many times. This sequence joins TRBV6-5 and TRBJ1-1; unclear D gene. V lost 4 bases and J lost 0, with 6 bases in between. Germline V gene sequence: CDR1 MNHEY, CDR2 SVGAGI. The CDR3 length is 13 residues. CDR3 DNA sequence: TGTGCCAGCAGTTCCCATATGAACACTGAAGCTTTCTTT. Translating gives CASSSHMNTEAFF.

The chain couples TRBV19 to TRBJ1-4; D unclear. The CDR3 runs 14 residues. The germline CDR1 and CDR2 sequences are LNHDA and SQIVND (reference sequence). The V end was cut by 5 bases, the J end by 7 bases, with 14 bases between. The CDR3 spells CASSLQAQTEKLFF. CDR3 nucleotide sequence: TGTGCCAGTAGTCTCCAGGCCCAGACTGAAAAACTGTTTTTT.